This T cell receptor (beta chain) was documented in a study of shared clonotypes between healthy human individuals. Trimming took 0 bases from V and 8 from J, leaving 17 bases between them. The CDR3 is 15 amino acids. Germline CDR1 and CDR2: SGHRS and YFSETQ. A remark on this clone: What it recognizes is unknown.

Libraries were prepared by immunoSEQ multiplex PCR; TCRdb keeps only in-frame clonotypes and omits some of them. The sample has about 2.4 million clones, over 85% seen once. General observations from the study: Clonotype sharing among donors was thought likely to change with sequencing depth.

The chain combines TRBV5-1 with TRBJ1-1; D is uncertain. Sequencing was performed on naive CD4+ T cells sorted from blood. Regarding subset: CD45RA+ positively selected. This TCR derives from a man between 18 and 35 years old in good health. CDR3 protein: CASSLAFPGGGEAFF. For the CDR3, the DNA is TGCGCCAGCAGCTTGGCCTTCCCGGGCGGTGGGGAAGCTTTCTTT.